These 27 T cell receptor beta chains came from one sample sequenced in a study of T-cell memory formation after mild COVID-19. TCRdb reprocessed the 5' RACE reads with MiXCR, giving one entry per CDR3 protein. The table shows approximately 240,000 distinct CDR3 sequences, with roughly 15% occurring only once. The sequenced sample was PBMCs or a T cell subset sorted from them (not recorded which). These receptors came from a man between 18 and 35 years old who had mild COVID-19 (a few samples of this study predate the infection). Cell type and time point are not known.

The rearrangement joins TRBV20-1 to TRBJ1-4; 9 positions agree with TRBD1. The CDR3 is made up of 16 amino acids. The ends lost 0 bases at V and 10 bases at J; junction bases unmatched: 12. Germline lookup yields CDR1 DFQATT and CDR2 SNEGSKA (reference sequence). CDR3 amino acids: CSARERPGQGAGKLFF. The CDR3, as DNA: TGCAGTGCTAGAGAAAGACCGGGACAGGGCGCAGGAAAACTGTTTTTT.

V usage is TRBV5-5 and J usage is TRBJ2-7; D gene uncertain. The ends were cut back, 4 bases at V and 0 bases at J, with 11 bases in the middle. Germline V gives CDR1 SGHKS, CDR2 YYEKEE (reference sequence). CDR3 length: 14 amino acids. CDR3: CASSPTPSSYEQYV. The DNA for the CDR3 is TGTGCCAGCAGCCCTACTCCGAGCTCCTACGAGCAGTACGTC.

The CDR3 coding sequence is TGTGCCAGCACTTGGACAGGGGTCACCTATGGCTACACCTTC. It translates to CASTWTGVTYGYTF. J is TRBJ1-2 and V is TRBV12-3 or TRBV12-4, with 9 bases identical to TRBD1. The trim removed 7 bases at V and 4 bases at J, leaving 7 bases unmatched. The CDR3 consists of 14 residues.

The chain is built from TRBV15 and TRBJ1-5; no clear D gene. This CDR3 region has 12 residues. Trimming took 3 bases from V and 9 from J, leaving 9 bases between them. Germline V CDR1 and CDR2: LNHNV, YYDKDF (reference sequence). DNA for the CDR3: TGTGCCACCAGCAGGCCGGCGGCGCCCCAGCATTTT. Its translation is CATSRPAAPQHF. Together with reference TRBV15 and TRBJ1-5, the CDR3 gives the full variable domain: DAMVIQNPRYQVTQFGKPVTLSCSQTLNHNVMYWYQQKSSQAPKLLFHYYDKDFNNEADTPDNFQSRRPNTSFCFLDIRSPGLGDTAMYLCATSRPAAPQHFGDGTRLSIL.

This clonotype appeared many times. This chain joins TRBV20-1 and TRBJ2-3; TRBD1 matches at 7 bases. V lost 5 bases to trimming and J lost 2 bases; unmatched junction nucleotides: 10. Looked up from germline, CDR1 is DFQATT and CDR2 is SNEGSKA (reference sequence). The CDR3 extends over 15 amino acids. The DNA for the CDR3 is TGCAGTGCTGAATTGGGACAGAGAAACACAGATACGCAGTATTTT. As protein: CSAELGQRNTDTQYF.

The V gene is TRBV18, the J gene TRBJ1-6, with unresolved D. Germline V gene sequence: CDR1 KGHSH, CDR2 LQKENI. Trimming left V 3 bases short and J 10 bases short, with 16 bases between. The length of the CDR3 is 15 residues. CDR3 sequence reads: CASSPGRDSGSPLHF. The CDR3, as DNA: TGTGCCAGCTCACCCGGGCGGGATTCGGGGTCACCCCTCCACTTT. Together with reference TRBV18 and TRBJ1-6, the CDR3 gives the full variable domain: NAGVMQNPRHLVRRRGQEARLRCSPMKGHSHVYWYRQLPEEGLKFMVYLQKENIIDESGMPKERFSAEFPKEGPSILRIQQVVRGDSAAYFCASSPGRDSGSPLHFGNGTRLTVT.

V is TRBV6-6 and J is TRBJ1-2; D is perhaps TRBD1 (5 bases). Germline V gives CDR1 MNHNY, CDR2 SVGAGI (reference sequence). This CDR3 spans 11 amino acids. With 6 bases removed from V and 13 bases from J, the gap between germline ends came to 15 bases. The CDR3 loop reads CASSLSGGFTF. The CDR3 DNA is TGTGCCAGCAGCTTAAGTGGGGGGTTCACCTTC.

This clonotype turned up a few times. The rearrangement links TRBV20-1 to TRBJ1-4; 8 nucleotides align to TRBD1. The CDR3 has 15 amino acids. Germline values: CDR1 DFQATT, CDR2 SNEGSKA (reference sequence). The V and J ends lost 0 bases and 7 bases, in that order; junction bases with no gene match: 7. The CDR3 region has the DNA TGCAGTGCTAGAGATCCGACAGGGGCGGCTGAAAAACTGTTTTTT. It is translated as CSARDPTGAAEKLFF.

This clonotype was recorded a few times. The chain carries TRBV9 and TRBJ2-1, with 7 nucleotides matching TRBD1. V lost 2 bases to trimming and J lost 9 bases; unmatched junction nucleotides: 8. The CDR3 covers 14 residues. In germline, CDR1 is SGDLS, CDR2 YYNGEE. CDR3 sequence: CASSVRQGSGEQFF. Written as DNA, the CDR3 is TGTGCCAGCAGCGTGAGACAGGGTTCGGGTGAGCAGTTCTTC.

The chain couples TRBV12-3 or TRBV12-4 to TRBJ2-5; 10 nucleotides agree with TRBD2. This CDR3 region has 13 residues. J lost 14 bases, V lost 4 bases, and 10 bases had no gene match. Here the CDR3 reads CASSSGSGGSEYF. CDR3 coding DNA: TGTGCCAGCAGTTCGGGTAGCGGGGGGTCCGAATACTTC.

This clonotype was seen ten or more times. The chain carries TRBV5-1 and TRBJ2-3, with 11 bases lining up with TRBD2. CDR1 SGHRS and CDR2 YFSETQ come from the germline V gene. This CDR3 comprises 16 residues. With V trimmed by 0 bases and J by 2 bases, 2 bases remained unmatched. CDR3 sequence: CASSLALAGDTDTQYF. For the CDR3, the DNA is TGCGCCAGCAGCTTGGCACTAGCGGGGGACACAGATACGCAGTATTTT.

The CDR3 bases are TGCGCCAGCAGCCAAGATGGGCGCCGGGTAGAAGTCTATGGCTACACCTTC. Its protein product is CASSQDGRRVEVYGYTF. The chain links TRBV4-1 to TRBJ1-2; D is ambiguous. Germline V CDR1 and CDR2: MGHRA, YSYEKL. The CDR3 sequence is 17 residues long. V lost 0 bases, J lost 4 bases, and 18 bases lay in between.

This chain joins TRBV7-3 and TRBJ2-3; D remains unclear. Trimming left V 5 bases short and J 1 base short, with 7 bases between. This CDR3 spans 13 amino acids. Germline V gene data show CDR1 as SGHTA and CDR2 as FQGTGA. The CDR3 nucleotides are TGTGCCAGCAGCGTCATGGGCACAGATACGCAGTATTTT. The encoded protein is CASSVMGTDTQYF.

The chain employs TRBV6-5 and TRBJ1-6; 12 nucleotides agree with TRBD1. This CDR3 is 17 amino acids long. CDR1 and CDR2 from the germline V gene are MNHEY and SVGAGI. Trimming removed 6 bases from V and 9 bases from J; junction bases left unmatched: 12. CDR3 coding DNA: TGTGCCAGCAGACCCGGAGCCGGGACAGGGGGCTTTTCACCCCTCCACTTT. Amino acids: CASRPGAGTGGFSPLHF.

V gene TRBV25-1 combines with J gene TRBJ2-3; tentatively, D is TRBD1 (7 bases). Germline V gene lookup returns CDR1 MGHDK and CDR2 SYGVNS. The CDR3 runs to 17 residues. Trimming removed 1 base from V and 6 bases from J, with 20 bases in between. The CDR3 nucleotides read TGTGCCAGCAGTGAATTCAGGGGGGTCGGCGTCGAGGATACGCAGTATTTT. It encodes CASSEFRGVGVEDTQYF. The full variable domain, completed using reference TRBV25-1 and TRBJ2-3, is EADIYQTPRYLVIGTGKKITLECSQTMGHDKMYWYQQDPGMELHLIHYSYGVNSTEKGDLSSESTVSRIRTEHFPLTLESARPSHTSQYLCASSEFRGVGVEDTQYFGPGTRLTVL.

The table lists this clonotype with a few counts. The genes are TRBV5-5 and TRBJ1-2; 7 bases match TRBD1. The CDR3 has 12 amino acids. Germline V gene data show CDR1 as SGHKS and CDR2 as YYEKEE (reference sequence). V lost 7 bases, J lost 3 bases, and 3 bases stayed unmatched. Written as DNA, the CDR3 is TGTGCCAGCGGGCAGGGGGACTATGGCTACACCTTC. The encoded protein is CASGQGDYGYTF.

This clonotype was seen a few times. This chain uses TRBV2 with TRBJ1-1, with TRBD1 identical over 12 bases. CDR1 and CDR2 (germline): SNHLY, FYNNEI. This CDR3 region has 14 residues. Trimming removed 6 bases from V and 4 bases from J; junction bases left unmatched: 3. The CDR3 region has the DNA TGTGCCAGCAGACCGGGACAGGGGGCCACTGAAGCTTTCTTT. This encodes CASRPGQGATEAFF.

The DNA for the CDR3 is TGTGCCAGCAGCTTAGGGTCCATCGGGGGACCTCAAGAGACCCAGTACTTC. Translation: CASSLGSIGGPQETQYF. This sequence joins TRBV7-9 and TRBJ2-5; weak D call: TRBD2 (6 bases). Germline lookup yields CDR1 SEHNR and CDR2 FQNEAQ (reference sequence). V was shortened by 1 base and J by 2 bases, with 17 bases between the two germline ends. This CDR3 region has 17 residues. Based on the CDR3 plus reference TRBV7-9 and TRBJ2-5, the full variable domain is DTGVSQNPRHKITKRGQNVTFRCDPISEHNRLYWYRQTLGQGPEFLTYFQNEAQLEKSRLLSDRFSAERPKGSFSTLEIQRTEQGDSAMYLCASSLGSIGGPQETQYFGPGTRLLVL.

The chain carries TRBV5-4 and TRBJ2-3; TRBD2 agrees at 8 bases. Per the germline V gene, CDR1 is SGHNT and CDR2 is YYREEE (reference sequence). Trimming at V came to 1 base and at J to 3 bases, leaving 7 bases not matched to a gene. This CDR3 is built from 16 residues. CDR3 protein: CASSLLDGGVTDTQYF. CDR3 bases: TGTGCCAGCAGCTTGCTTGACGGGGGGGTAACAGATACGCAGTATTTT. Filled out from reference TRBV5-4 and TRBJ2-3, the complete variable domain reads ETGVTQSPTHLIKTRGQQVTLRCSSQSGHNTVSWYQQALGQGPQFIFQYYREEENGRGNFPPRFSGLQFPNYSSELNVNALELDDSALYLCASSLLDGGVTDTQYFGPGTRLTVL.

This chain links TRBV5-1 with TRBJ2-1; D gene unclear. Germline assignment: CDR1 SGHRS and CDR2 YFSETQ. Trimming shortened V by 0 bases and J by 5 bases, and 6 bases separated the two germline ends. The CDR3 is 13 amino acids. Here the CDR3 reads CASSLDSHNEQFF. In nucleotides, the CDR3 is TGCGCCAGCAGCTTGGACTCTCACAATGAGCAGTTCTTC.

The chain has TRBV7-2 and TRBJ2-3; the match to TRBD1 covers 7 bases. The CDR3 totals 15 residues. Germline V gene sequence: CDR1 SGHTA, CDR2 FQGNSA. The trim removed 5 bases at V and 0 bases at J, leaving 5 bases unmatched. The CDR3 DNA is TGTGCCAGCAGCCCGGGACAGAAAAGCACAGATACGCAGTATTTT. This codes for CASSPGQKSTDTQYF.

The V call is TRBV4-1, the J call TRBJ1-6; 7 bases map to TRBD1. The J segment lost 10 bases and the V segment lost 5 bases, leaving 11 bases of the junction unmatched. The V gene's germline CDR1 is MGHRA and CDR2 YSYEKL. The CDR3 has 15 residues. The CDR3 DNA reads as TGCGCCAGCAGCGACGTAAGGGGGCGCGGATCACCCCTCCACTTT. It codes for CASSDVRGRGSPLHF.

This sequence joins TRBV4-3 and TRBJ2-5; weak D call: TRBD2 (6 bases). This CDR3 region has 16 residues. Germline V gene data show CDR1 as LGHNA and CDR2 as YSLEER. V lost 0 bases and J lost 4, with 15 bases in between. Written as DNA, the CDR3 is TGCGCCAGCAGCCAAGATTGGCGGGGTTTGACAGAGACCCAGTACTTC. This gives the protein CASSQDWRGLTETQYF.

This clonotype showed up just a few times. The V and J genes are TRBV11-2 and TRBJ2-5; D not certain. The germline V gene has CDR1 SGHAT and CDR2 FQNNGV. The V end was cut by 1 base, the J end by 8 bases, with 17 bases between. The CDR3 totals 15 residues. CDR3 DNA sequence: TGTGCCAGCAGCTTAGTTGGCCAAGAGGTAGATACCCAGTACTTC. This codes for CASSLVGQEVDTQYF. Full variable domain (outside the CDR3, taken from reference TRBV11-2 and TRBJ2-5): EAGVAQSPRYKIIEKRQSVAFWCNPISGHATLYWYQQILGQGPKLLIQFQNNGVVDDSQLPKDRFSAERLKGVDSTLKIQPAKLEDSAVYLCASSLVGQEVDTQYFGPGTRLLVL.

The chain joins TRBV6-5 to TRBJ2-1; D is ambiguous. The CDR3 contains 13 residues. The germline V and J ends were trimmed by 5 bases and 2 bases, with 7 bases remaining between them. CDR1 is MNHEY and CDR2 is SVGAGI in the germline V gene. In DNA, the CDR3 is TGTGCCAGCAGTCTCAGGCCCTACAATGAGCAGTTCTTC. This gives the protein CASSLRPYNEQFF.

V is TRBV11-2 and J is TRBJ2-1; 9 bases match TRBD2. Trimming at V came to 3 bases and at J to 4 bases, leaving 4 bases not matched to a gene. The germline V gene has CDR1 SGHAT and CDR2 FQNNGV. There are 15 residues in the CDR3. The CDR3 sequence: CASSFGLAGYNEQFF. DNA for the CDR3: TGTGCCAGCAGCTTTGGCCTAGCGGGATACAATGAGCAGTTCTTC.

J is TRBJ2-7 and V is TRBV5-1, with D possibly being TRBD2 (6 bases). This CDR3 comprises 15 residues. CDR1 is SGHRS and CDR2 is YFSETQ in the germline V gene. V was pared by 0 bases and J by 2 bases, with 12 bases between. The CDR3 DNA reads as TGCGCCAGCAGCTTGGCCGTTAGCGGCCCCTACGAGCAGTACTTC. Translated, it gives CASSLAVSGPYEQYF.